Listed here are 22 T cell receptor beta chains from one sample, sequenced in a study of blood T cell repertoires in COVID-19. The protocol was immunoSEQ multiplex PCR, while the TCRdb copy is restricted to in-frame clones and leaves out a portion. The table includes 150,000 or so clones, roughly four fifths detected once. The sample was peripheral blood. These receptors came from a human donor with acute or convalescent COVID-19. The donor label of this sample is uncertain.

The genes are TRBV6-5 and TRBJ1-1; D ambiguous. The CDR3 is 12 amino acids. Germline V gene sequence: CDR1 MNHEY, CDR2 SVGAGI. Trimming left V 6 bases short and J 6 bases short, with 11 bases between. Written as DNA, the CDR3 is TGTGCCAGCAGGACGGGGAGGGCTGAAGCTTTCTTT. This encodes CASRTGRAEAFF.

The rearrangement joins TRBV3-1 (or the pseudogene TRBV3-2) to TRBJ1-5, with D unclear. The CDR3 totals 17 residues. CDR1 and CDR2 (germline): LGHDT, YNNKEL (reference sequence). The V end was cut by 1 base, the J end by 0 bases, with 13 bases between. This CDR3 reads CASSQAHPFYSNQPQHF. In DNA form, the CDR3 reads TGTGCCAGCAGCCAAGCCCACCCCTTCTATAGCAATCAGCCCCAGCATTTT.

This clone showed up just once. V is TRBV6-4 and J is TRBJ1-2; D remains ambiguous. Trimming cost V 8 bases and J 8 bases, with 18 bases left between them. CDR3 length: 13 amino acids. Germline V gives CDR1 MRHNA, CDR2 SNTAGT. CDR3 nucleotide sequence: TGTGCCAGCTCCGTCGAGGCGGGCGAGGGCTACACCTTC. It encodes CASSVEAGEGYTF.

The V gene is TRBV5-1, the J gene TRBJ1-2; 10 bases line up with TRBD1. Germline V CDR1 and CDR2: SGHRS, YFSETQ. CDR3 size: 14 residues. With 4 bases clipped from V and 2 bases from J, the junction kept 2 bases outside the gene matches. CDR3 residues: CASSRGQGNYGYTF. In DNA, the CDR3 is TGCGCCAGCAGCCGGGGACAGGGGAACTATGGCTACACCTTC.

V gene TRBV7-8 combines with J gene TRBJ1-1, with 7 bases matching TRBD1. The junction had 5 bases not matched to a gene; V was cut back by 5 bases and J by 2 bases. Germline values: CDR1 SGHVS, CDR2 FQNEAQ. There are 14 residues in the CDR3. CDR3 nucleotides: TGTGCCAGCAGCATTGGACAGGCCAACACTGAAGCTTTCTTT. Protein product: CASSIGQANTEAFF.

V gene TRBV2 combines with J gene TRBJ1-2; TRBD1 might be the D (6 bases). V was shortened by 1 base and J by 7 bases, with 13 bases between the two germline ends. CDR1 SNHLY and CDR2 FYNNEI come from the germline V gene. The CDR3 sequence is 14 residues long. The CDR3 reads CASSEDQGSFGYTF. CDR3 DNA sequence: TGTGCCAGCAGTGAAGACCAGGGGAGCTTTGGCTACACCTTC.

CDR3 bases: TGCGCCAGCAGCCGAACCACAGGGGGCGACTCCTATAATTCACCCCTCCACTTT. Translated: CASSRTTGGDSYNSPLHF. The V gene is TRBV4-1, the J gene TRBJ1-6, with 9 bases fitting TRBD1. In germline, CDR1 is MGHRA, CDR2 YSYEKL. CDR3 size: 18 residues. The J segment lost 0 bases and the V segment lost 4 bases, leaving 7 bases of the junction unmatched.

The CDR3 spells CASSAGVGNQPQHF. The CDR3 region has the DNA TGTGCCAGCAGCGCAGGGGTTGGCAATCAGCCCCAGCATTTT. The chain links TRBV9 to TRBJ1-5, with D possibly matching TRBD1 (6 bases). Between the trimmed V and J ends, which lost 3 bases and 2 bases, there was a span of 9 bases. CDR1 and CDR2 (germline): SGDLS, YYNGEE. CDR3 size: 14 residues.

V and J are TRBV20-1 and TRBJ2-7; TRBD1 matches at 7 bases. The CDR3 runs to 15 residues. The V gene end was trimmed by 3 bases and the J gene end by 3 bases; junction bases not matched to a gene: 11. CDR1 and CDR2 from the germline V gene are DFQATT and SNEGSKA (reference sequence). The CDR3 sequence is CSASGDSETLYEQYF. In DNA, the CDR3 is TGCAGTGCTAGTGGGGACAGCGAAACCCTCTACGAGCAGTACTTC.

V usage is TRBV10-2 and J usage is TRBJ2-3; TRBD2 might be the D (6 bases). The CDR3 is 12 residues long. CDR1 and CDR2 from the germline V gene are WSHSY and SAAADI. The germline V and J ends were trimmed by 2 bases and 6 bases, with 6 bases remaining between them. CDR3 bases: TGCGCCAGCAGTGAGGGGGGGGATACGCAGTATTTT. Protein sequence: CASSEGGDTQYF.

CDR3 sequence reads: CASSLKQGTEAFF. The CDR3 bases are TGTGCCAGCAGTTTGAAACAGGGAACTGAAGCTTTCTTT. The chain joins TRBV12-3 or TRBV12-4 to TRBJ1-1; a weak D match, TRBD1 (6 bases). The V end was cut by 3 bases, the J end by 5 bases, with 10 bases between. The CDR3 is made up of 13 amino acids.

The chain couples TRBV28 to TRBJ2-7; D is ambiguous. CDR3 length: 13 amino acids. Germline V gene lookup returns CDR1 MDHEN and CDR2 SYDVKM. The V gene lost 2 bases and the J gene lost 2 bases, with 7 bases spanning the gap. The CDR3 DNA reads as TGTGCCAGCAGTTTAGGGCTTCCCTACGAGCAGTACTTC. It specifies CASSLGLPYEQYF.

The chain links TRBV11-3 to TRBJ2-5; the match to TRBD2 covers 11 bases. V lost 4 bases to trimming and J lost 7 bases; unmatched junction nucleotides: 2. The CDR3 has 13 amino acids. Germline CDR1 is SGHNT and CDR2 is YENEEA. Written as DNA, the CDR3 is TGTGCCAGCAGCTCCGGGACTAGCGGGACCCAGTACTTC. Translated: CASSSGTSGTQYF.

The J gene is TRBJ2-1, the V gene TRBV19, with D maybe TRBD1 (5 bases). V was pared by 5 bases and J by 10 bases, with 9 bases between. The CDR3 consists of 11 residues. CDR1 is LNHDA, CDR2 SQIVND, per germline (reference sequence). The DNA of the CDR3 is TGTGCCAGTAGTCTCCGGACAGAGCAGTTCTTC. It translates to CASSLRTEQFF.

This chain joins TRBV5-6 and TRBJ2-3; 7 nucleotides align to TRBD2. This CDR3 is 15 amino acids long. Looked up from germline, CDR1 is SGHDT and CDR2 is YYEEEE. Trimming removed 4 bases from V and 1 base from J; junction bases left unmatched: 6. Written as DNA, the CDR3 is TGTGCCAGCAGCCCGAGACGGGGGGGCACAGATACGCAGTATTTT. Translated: CASSPRRGGTDTQYF.

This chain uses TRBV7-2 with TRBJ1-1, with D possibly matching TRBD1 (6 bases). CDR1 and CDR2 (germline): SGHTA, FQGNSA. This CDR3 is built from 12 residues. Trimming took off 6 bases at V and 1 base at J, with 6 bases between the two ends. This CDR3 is CASRTGNTEAFF. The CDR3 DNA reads TGTGCCAGCAGGACAGGGAACACTGAAGCTTTCTTT. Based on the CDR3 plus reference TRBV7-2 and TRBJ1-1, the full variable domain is GAGVSQSPSNKVTEKGKDVELRCDPISGHTALYWYRQSLGQGLEFLIYFQGNSAPDKSGLPSDRFSAERTGGSVSTLTIQRTQQEDSAVYLCASRTGNTEAFFGQGTRLTVV.

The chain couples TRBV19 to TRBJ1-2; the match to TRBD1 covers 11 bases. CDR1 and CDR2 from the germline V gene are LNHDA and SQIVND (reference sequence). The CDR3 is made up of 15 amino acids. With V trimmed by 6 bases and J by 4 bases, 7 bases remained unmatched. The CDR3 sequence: CASSTRTGGAYGYTF. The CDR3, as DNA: TGTGCCAGTAGCACGCGGACAGGGGGCGCCTATGGCTACACCTTC.

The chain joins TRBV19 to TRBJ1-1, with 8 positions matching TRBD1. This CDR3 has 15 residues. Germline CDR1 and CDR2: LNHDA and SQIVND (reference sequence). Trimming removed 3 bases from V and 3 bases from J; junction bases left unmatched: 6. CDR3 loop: CASSMSGGRYTEAFF. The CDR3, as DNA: TGTGCCAGTAGTATGTCAGGGGGCCGGTACACTGAAGCTTTCTTT.

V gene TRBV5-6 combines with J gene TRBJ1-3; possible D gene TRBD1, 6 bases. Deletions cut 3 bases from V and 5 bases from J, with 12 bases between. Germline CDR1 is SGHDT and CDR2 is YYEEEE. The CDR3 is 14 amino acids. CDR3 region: CASSWRQERNTIYF. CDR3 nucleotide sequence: TGTGCCAGCAGCTGGCGACAGGAAAGAAACACCATATATTTT.

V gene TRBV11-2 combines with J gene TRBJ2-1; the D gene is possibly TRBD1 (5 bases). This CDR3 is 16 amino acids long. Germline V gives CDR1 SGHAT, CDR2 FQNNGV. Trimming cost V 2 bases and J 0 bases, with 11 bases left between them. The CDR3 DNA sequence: TGTGCCAGCAGCTTAATGACAGACAGCTCCTACAATGAGCAGTTCTTC. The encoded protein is CASSLMTDSSYNEQFF.

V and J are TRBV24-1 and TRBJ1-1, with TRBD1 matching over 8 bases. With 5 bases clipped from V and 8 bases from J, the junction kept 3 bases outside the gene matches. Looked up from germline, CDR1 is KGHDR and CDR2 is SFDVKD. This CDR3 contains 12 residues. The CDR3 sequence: CATSGQGAEAFF. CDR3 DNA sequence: TGTGCCACCAGTGGGCAGGGGGCGGAAGCTTTCTTT.

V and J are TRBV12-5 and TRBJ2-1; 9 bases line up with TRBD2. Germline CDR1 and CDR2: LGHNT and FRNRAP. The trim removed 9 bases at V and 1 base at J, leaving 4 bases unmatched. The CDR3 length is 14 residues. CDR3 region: CASGTSLSYNEQFF. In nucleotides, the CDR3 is TGTGCTAGCGGGACTAGCCTTTCCTACAATGAGCAGTTCTTC.